The clone carrying this T cell receptor beta chain was counted a single time. Its matching antigen is unknown. The data derive from a study of shared clonotypes between healthy human individuals. Study-wide points: Investigators collected only blood, and repertoires in tissues likely differ.

The naive CD8 subset, CD45RO-negative cells positively selected for CCR7, excluded terminally differentiated effector memory CD45RA+ cells. Study donors comprised healthy, HIV-negative adults devoid of recent acute infection or vaccination. All the donors were Caucasian adults who lived in Nashville, Tennessee. When replicate PCRs were run on sorted subsets, they used 150 to 200 ng DNA, some 33,000 T cell genomes. TCRdb's copy holds only in-frame clones and misses some; the assay was immunoSEQ multiplex PCR. The sample has under 1 million clones; about 96% are singletons. V was pared by 1 base and J by 2 bases, with 9 bases of the junction left unmatched. CDR1 is SGHAT, CDR2 FQNNGV, per germline. This CDR3 is 18 amino acids long.

The sample comprised naive CD8+ T cells sorted from blood. This chain connects TRBV11-2 to TRBJ2-3, with 10 bases that match TRBD2. This TCR was recovered from a man under 40 in good health. The CDR3 here is CASSLAASGRLFTDTQYF. The DNA of the CDR3 is TGTGCCAGCAGCTTAGCTGCTAGCGGGAGACTTTTCACAGATACGCAGTATTTT.